Listed here are 26 T cell receptor beta chains from one sample, sequenced in a study of shared clonotypes between healthy human individuals (dated by TCRdb to 2020 to 2022). Library creation used the immunoSEQ multiplex PCR assay. TCRdb obtained this table from immuneACCESS and retained in-frame rearrangements with V and J assigned. These tables miss some clones; where compared with another copy, unresolved V genes account for less than half of the shortfall, and the remainder is unexplained. The sample table shows fewer than 850,000 clones, and approximately 79% are seen once. The leading ten clones occupy about 2% of the sample. Sequencing was carried out using memory CD4+ T cells sorted from blood. Sample cell subset or site, as interpreted from the label and publication: CD45RA-negative fraction. The source of these receptors is a woman in her 30s in good health.

This rearrangement joins TRBV11-1 to TRBJ1-2; the match to TRBD1 covers 9 bases. Germline V gene data show CDR1 as SGHAT and CDR2 as FQDESV (reference sequence). With V trimmed by 5 bases and J by 2 bases, 6 bases remained unmatched. There are 15 residues in the CDR3. CDR3 loop: CASSPRTGANYGYTF. DNA of the CDR3: TGTGCCAGCAGCCCCAGGACAGGGGCGAACTATGGCTACACCTTC.

V usage is TRBV6-6 and J usage is TRBJ2-1, with 7 bases lining up with TRBD1. The CDR3 is 16 residues long. V lost 6 bases and J lost 7; bases outside the gene matches: 15. Per germline, CDR1 MNHNY and CDR2 SVGAGI (reference sequence). The CDR3 DNA reads TGTGCCAGCAGCAACACAGGGGACGCCATTGGAAATGAGCAGTTCTTC. Its protein product is CASSNTGDAIGNEQFF.

This clone was counted at least ten times. The gene calls are TRBV10-2 and TRBJ1-5, with unresolved D. Per germline, CDR1 WSHSY and CDR2 SAAADI. The CDR3 is 14 residues long. The V end was cut by 7 bases, the J end by 6 bases, with 16 bases between. The CDR3 loop reads CASTPQRWAQPQHF. CDR3 coding DNA: TGCGCCAGCACCCCTCAGCGGTGGGCTCAGCCCCAGCATTTT.

The chain recombines TRBV4-1 with TRBJ2-7; D is perhaps TRBD2 (5 bases). The CDR3 has 13 amino acids. The germline V and J ends were trimmed by 6 bases and 4 bases, with 13 bases remaining between them. CDR1 and CDR2 from the germline V gene are MGHRA and YSYEKL. The CDR3: CASRRSTSYEQYF. CDR3 nucleotides: TGCGCCAGCAGACGCTCCACTAGTTACGAGCAGTACTTC.

The V call is TRBV5-1, the J call TRBJ2-5; TRBD1 aligns across 9 bases. The CDR3 is 14 residues long. Trimming removed 3 bases from V and 6 bases from J; junction bases left unmatched: 6. CDR1 is SGHRS and CDR2 is YFSETQ in the germline V gene. The CDR3 sequence: CASSSGQGGKTQYF. The CDR3 nucleotides read TGCGCCAGCAGCTCGGGACAGGGTGGGAAGACCCAGTACTTC.

The CDR3 bases are TGTGCCAGCAGTGATATGGCGAGGGATGGTTACGAGCAGTACTTC. Protein: CASSDMARDGYEQYF. This chain uses TRBV25-1 with TRBJ2-7, with D perhaps TRBD2 (5 bases). This CDR3 is built from 15 residues. CDR1 is MGHDK, CDR2 SYGVNS, per germline. The V and J ends lost 3 bases and 4 bases respectively, with 16 bases between them.

This rearrangement joins TRBV4-1 to TRBJ2-5; 14 nucleotides line up with TRBD2. V lost 1 base and J lost 4; bases outside the gene matches: 5. This CDR3 has 17 amino acids. Germline V lookup: CDR1 MGHRA, CDR2 YSYEKL. This chain's CDR3 is CASSQVRLAGGPETQYF. CDR3 nucleotides: TGCGCCAGCAGCCAAGTGAGACTAGCGGGAGGGCCAGAGACCCAGTACTTC.

This clone occurred once. V and J are TRBV11-2 and TRBJ2-5; tentatively, D is TRBD1 (6 bases). This CDR3 contains 16 residues. Germline V lookup: CDR1 SGHAT, CDR2 FQNNGV. Deletions cut 6 bases from V and 2 bases from J, with 19 bases between. CDR3 sequence (DNA): TGTGCCAGCAGTTTTGCCCGACCGGGACAACAAGAGACCCAGTACTTC. It is translated as CASSFARPGQQETQYF.

V and J are TRBV5-6 and TRBJ1-2, with no clear D. Germline V gives CDR1 SGHDT, CDR2 YYEEEE. CDR3 length: 13 amino acids. Deletions cut 0 bases from V and 1 base from J, with 4 bases between. CDR3 loop: CASSLGGNYGYTF. The CDR3 bases are TGTGCCAGCAGCTTGGGAGGTAACTATGGCTACACCTTC. Supplemented by reference TRBV5-6 and TRBJ1-2, the full variable domain reads DAGVTQSPTHLIKTRGQQVTLRCSPKSGHDTVSWYQQALGQGPQFIFQYYEEEERQRGNFPDRFSGHQFPNYSSELNVNALLLGDSALYLCASSLGGNYGYTFGSGTRLTVV.

A word on this clone: Different DNA sequences within this sample yield the same CDR3. This rearrangement joins TRBV5-1 to TRBJ1-2; D remains unclear. Deletions cut 0 bases from V and 2 bases from J, with 8 bases between. The CDR3 runs 14 residues. Per the germline V gene, CDR1 is SGHRS and CDR2 is YFSETQ. This chain's CDR3 is CASSLAASNYGYTF. Here the CDR3 DNA reads TGCGCCAGCAGCTTGGCCGCTTCCAACTATGGCTACACCTTC. Complete variable domain (other parts from reference TRBV5-1 and TRBJ1-2): KAGVTQTPRYLIKTRGQQVTLSCSPISGHRSVSWYQQTPGQGLQFLFEYFSETQRNKGNFPGRFSGRQFSNSRSEMNVSTLELGDSALYLCASSLAASNYGYTFGSGTRLTVV.

The chain has TRBV7-2 and TRBJ2-7; TRBD2 agrees at 9 bases. J lost 2 bases, V lost 0 bases, and 5 bases had no gene match. CDR3 size: 16 residues. From germline, CDR1 is SGHTA and CDR2 FQGNSA. The CDR3 nucleotides read TGTGCCAGCAGCTTAGCGAGCGGGGGGCAGACCTACGAGCAGTACTTC. Protein sequence: CASSLASGGQTYEQYF.

This chain connects TRBV15 to TRBJ2-3; D uncertain. There are 14 residues in the CDR3. Trimming stripped 7 bases from V and 0 bases from J, with 11 bases between. Germline loops: CDR1 LNHNV, CDR2 YYDKDF (reference sequence). The CDR3 sequence: CATTGAYSTDTQYF. CDR3 nucleotide sequence: TGTGCCACCACCGGCGCGTACAGCACAGATACGCAGTATTTT.

The chain carries TRBV15 and TRBJ2-7; D gene ambiguous. The CDR3 spans 15 residues. Germline loops: CDR1 LNHNV, CDR2 YYDKDF (reference sequence). Trimming removed 1 base from V and 1 base from J, with 11 bases in between. CDR3 DNA sequence: TGTGCCACCAGCAGAGGAGCCAGTCGGTCCTACGAGCAGTACTTC. Translating gives CATSRGASRSYEQYF.

The J gene is TRBJ2-3, the V gene TRBV6-1, with 8 bases fitting TRBD1. The ends lost 4 bases at V and 4 bases at J; junction bases unmatched: 4. Looked up from germline, CDR1 is MNHNS and CDR2 is SASEGT. There are 14 residues in the CDR3. The CDR3 sequence is CASSVPTGADTQYF. The CDR3, as DNA: TGTGCCAGCAGTGTTCCGACAGGGGCAGATACGCAGTATTTT.

V is TRBV27 and J is TRBJ1-1; no reliable D call. Germline lookup yields CDR1 MNHEY and CDR2 SMNVEV (reference sequence). Trimming removed 6 bases at V and 11 bases at J, with 19 bases between. The CDR3 sequence is 13 residues long. The DNA of the CDR3 is TGTGCCAGCAGCCTCAACTGGGCGCGGGAGGCTTTCTTT. Its protein is CASSLNWAREAFF.

The V and J genes are TRBV2 and TRBJ2-3; 7 nucleotides match TRBD1. CDR1 and CDR2 (germline): SNHLY, FYNNEI. The CDR3 is 16 residues long. V shed 5 bases, J shed 2 bases, and the junction held 10 bases outside the gene matches. Here the CDR3 reads CASSLNPGQFTDTQYF. For the CDR3, the DNA is TGTGCCAGCAGTCTTAATCCGGGACAGTTCACAGATACGCAGTATTTT.

This chain connects TRBV30 to TRBJ2-3; D unclear. Trimming cost V 0 bases and J 0 bases, with 10 bases left between them. Germline loops: CDR1 GTSNPN, CDR2 SVGIG (reference sequence). The CDR3 sequence is 15 residues long. The CDR3 protein is CAWSVNGDSTDTQYF. The CDR3 nucleotides read TGTGCCTGGAGTGTAAACGGCGATAGCACAGATACGCAGTATTTT.

This chain's CDR3 is CASSKTQGSNQPQHF. In DNA, the CDR3 is TGTGCCAGTAGTAAGACACAGGGGAGCAATCAGCCCCAGCATTTT. This chain uses TRBV19 with TRBJ1-5; 7 positions match TRBD1. The CDR3 runs to 15 residues. Germline V gene data show CDR1 as LNHDA and CDR2 as SQIVND (reference sequence). Losses at the gene ends were 4 bases for V and 1 base for J; bases not matched to a gene: 4.

The chain couples TRBV5-1 to TRBJ2-2, with 13 bases aligning to TRBD2. Germline V gene lookup returns CDR1 SGHRS and CDR2 YFSETQ. The CDR3 loop spans 19 amino acids. The trim removed 4 bases at V and 6 bases at J, leaving 15 bases unmatched. CDR3 DNA: TGCGCCAGCAGCCCGAGGACTAGCGGGAGACTGAGTTCGTCCGGGGAGCTGTTTTTT. Its translation: CASSPRTSGRLSSSGELFF.

The CDR3 region is CASSKGPGGTDTQYF. CDR3 in DNA: TGTGCCAGTTCAAAAGGGCCAGGGGGAACAGATACGCAGTATTTT. The chain is built from TRBV6-1 and TRBJ2-3; TRBD1 aligns across 7 bases. This CDR3 has 15 amino acids. CDR1 MNHNS and CDR2 SASEGT come from the germline V gene. V was clipped by 9 bases and J by 3 bases; unmatched bases: 12.

This clone was picked up a small number of times. The chain links TRBV20-1 to TRBJ1-1; D is uncertain. The CDR3 has 10 amino acids. Trimming took 0 bases from V and 11 from J, leaving 7 bases between them. In germline, CDR1 is DFQATT, CDR2 SNEGSKA (reference sequence). The DNA of the CDR3 is TGCAGTGCTAGAGACAGAATTGCTTTCTTT. The encoded protein is CSARDRIAFF.

This clone has just a few counts. The CDR3 DNA is TGTGCCAGCAGCAAAATCGGTCAGGGGGATCAGCCCCAGCATTTT. Its protein is CASSKIGQGDQPQHF. This chain connects TRBV28 to TRBJ1-5; TRBD1 matches at 7 bases. Germline V gene sequence: CDR1 MDHEN, CDR2 SYDVKM. The junction had 10 bases not matched to a gene; V was cut back by 6 bases and J by 5 bases. The CDR3 loop spans 15 amino acids.

The rearrangement uses TRBV5-1 and TRBJ1-2; 9 bases align to TRBD1. This CDR3 spans 15 amino acids. Per the germline V gene, CDR1 is SGHRS and CDR2 is YFSETQ. Germline trimming cut 3 bases from V and 7 bases from J; bases unmatched to any gene: 10. The CDR3 DNA is TGCGCCAGCAGCTCGGAGAACAGGGGGCCAGTTGGCTACACCTTC. Its translation is CASSSENRGPVGYTF.

The genes are TRBV21-1 and TRBJ2-3. TRBV21-1 is listed as a pseudogene. CDR3 size: 21 residues. CDR3 DNA sequence: TGTGCCAGCAGCAAAGGATCTCTCCAATATTATCGGGGCCCAGGGATGGATACGCAGTATTTT. Its translation is CASSKGSLQYYRGPGMDTQYF.

Concerning this clone: This same CDR3 is encoded by further DNA sequences in the sample. This sequence joins TRBV14 and TRBJ2-7, with 9 nucleotides matching TRBD1. This CDR3 spans 14 amino acids. Germline V CDR1 and CDR2: SGHDN, FVKESK. V lost 4 bases to trimming and J lost 1 base; unmatched junction nucleotides: 2. CDR3 region: CASSPGTGSYEQYF. CDR3 sequence (DNA): TGTGCCAGCAGCCCCGGGACAGGGTCCTACGAGCAGTACTTC.

The chain uses TRBV7-8 and TRBJ1-1; D ambiguous. The germline V gene encodes CDR1 SGHVS and CDR2 FQNEAQ. V lost 9 bases and J 1 base, leaving 15 bases between the germline ends. The CDR3 extends over 14 amino acids. DNA for the CDR3: TGTGCCAGTCAGTGGGGTCCAGGGAACACTGAAGCTTTCTTT. It codes for CASQWGPGNTEAFF.